The clone carrying this T cell receptor (beta chain) was counted at least ten times. The data belong to a study of T cells in Graves' hyperthyroidism and ophthalmopathy. Trimming removed 4 bases at V and 1 base at J, with 12 bases between. The CDR3 contains 14 residues. In germline, CDR1 is SGHRS, CDR2 YFSETQ. RNA transcripts provided the source from which TCR beta CDR3 regions were amplified. The HTBI primer set was used in a first-round RT-PCR of the TCR CDR3. TCRdb re-called the multiplex PCR reads with MiXCR, one entry per CDR3 protein. The sample lists 130,000 to 150,000 distinct CDR3 sequences, approximately 20% seen once, with about two thirds in the top ten.

Sequencing was carried out using blood. This receptor was identified in a woman in her fifties or sixties with Graves' hyperthyroidism that later progressed to Graves' ophthalmopathy. This chain connects TRBV5-1 to TRBJ2-7, with a weak D call TRBD1 (6 bases). Written as DNA, the CDR3 is TGCGCCAGCAGCCCGGACAGCCTATCCTACGAGCAGTACTTC. The encoded protein is CASSPDSLSYEQYF.